One and the same sample provided the 2 T cell receptor beta chains below, sequenced in a study of early T cells in non-severe SARS-CoV-2 infection. TCRdb re-derived calls from the 5' RACE reads in MiXCR, one entry per CDR3 protein. The sample includes about 69,000 distinct CDR3 sequences, about an eighth of them seen just once. Sequencing input: whole blood. All receptors come from an adult who was a healthcare worker with PCR-confirmed SARS-CoV-2 infection or an uninfected control (not recorded which).

V is TRBV7-6 and J is TRBJ1-1; 8 positions match TRBD1. The CDR3 has 14 residues. From germline, CDR1 is SGHVS and CDR2 FNYEAQ. The V segment lost 7 bases and the J segment 6 bases; nucleotides outside the gene matches: 10. CDR3 sequence (DNA): TGTGCCAGCACCTCCACATCCAGGGGGCCTGAAGCTTTCTTT. Translated: CASTSTSRGPEAFF.

This clonotype has only a few counts. V gene TRBV12-3 or TRBV12-4 combines with J gene TRBJ2-7; 9 positions match TRBD2. The ends lost 1 base at V and 6 bases at J; junction bases unmatched: 7. The CDR3 consists of 15 residues. Written as DNA, the CDR3 is TGTGCCAGCAGTTTAGTAGCTAGCGGGGTACCCGAGCAGTACTTC. This sequence encodes CASSLVASGVPEQYF.